This is a list of T cell receptor beta chains from one sample in a study of technical replicates of blood from four donors. Repertoires were generated with immunoSEQ multiplex PCR, while TCRdb's copy carries only in-frame clones and drops some. The data hold 100,000 or so clones, with around 95% observed a single time. Sample: T cells isolated from PBMCs. These receptors originate from a human donor in good health. Each CDR3 is given with its conserved first and last residue. D genes are given only for firm matches. Rows may omit the clone size; those that give it use once, few, many or a size class.

NA,TRBV6-1,14,NA,TRBJ2-5,CASRDSLLQETQYF,TGTGCCAGCAGGGACAGTCTCCTCCAAGAGACCCAGTACTTC
NA,TRBV6-1,13,NA,TRBJ2-1,CASSEQTRDEQFF,TGTGCCAGCAGTGAACAAACGCGAGATGAGCAGTTCTTC
NA,TRBV7-3,16,TRBD2,TRBJ2-1,CASSSGLAGAFNEQFF,TGTGCCAGCAGCTCCGGACTAGCGGGGGCTTTTAATGAGCAGTTCTTC
NA,TRBV5-1,14,NA,TRBJ2-1,CASSSPGLRGEQFF,TGCGCCAGCAGCTCTCCGGGACTCCGAGGTGAGCAGTTCTTC
NA,TRBV6-1,15,TRBD2,TRBJ2-7,CASNRGLADSYEQYF,TGTGCCAGCAACCGAGGACTAGCGGACTCCTACGAGCAGTACTTC
NA,TRBV18,16,TRBD1,TRBJ1-4,CASSPTNRGRNEKLFF,TGTGCCAGCTCACCTACCAACAGGGGGCGGAATGAAAAACTGTTTTTT
once,TRBV5-6,14,NA,TRBJ1-2,CASSRTDSTPGYTF,TGTGCCAGCAGCCGGACGGACAGTACTCCCGGCTACACCTTC
NA,TRBV11-2,15,TRBD1,TRBJ2-7,CASSLGSTGGYEQYF,TGTGCCAGCAGCTTAGGGTCGACAGGGGGCTACGAGCAGTACTTC
NA,TRBV29-1,13,TRBD1,TRBJ2-7,CSVEAGQGGEQYF,TGCAGCGTTGAAGCGGGACAGGGCGGCGAGCAGTACTTC
NA,TRBV6-1,18,NA,TRBJ2-1,CASSEQGRGGSAYNEQFF,TGTGCCAGCAGTGAACAGGGGAGGGGGGGTAGTGCCTACAATGAGCAGTTCTTC
NA,TRBV9,14,NA,TRBJ2-2,CASSPRVNTGELFF,TGTGCCAGCAGCCCCCGGGTCAACACCGGGGAGCTGTTTTTT
NA,TRBV2,15,TRBD2,TRBJ2-1,CASKASGSPYNEQFF,TGTGCCAGCAAAGCTAGCGGGAGCCCCTACAATGAGCAGTTCTTC
NA,TRBV20-1,10,NA,TRBJ2-5,CSAIAETQYF,TGCAGTGCTATAGCGGAGACCCAGTACTTC
NA,TRBV14,14,NA,TRBJ1-4,CASSRQATNEKLFF,TGTGCCAGCAGCCGACAAGCAACTAATGAAAAACTGTTTTTT
NA,TRBV7-6,13,NA,TRBJ2-7,CASMGWRSYEQYF,TGTGCCAGCATGGGTTGGAGGTCCTACGAGCAGTACTTC
NA,TRBV7-2,16,TRBD1,TRBJ2-7,CASSLKTGTVTYEQYF,TGTGCCAGCAGCTTAAAGACCGGGACAGTAACCTACGAGCAGTACTTC
NA,TRBV2,13,NA,TRBJ2-4,CASSSLDGDIQYF,TGTGCCAGCAGTTCCCTAGACGGGGACATTCAGTACTTC
once,TRBV5-1,15,TRBD2,TRBJ2-1,CASSWFGGGNNEQFF,TGCGCCAGCAGCTGGTTTGGGGGGGGGAACAATGAGCAGTTCTTC
NA,TRBV5-1,15,NA,TRBJ1-4,CASSYKSRSDEKLFF,TGCGCCAGCAGCTATAAGTCCCGTTCGGATGAAAAACTGTTTTTT
NA,TRBV6-1,14,NA,TRBJ1-5,CASSAGLQNQPQHF,TGTGCCAGCAGCGCGGGACTACAAAATCAGCCCCAGCATTTT
NA,TRBV5-4,19,TRBD1,TRBJ2-7,CASSPNKGQGDHRTYEQYF,TGTGCCAGCAGCCCCAATAAGGGACAGGGGGACCATAGGACCTACGAGCAGTACTTC
NA,TRBV5-1,15,TRBD2,TRBJ2-1,CASSQLAGSYNEQFF,TGCGCCAGCAGCCAACTAGCGGGGTCTTACAATGAGCAGTTCTTC
NA,TRBV7-6,13,NA,TRBJ2-7,CASRYPGSYEQYF,TGTGCCAGCAGGTACCCGGGCTCCTACGAGCAGTACTTC
once,TRBV7-9,12,NA,TRBJ1-5,CASSSGDQPQHF,TGTGCCAGCAGCTCGGGGGATCAGCCCCAGCATTTT
NA,TRBV19,13,TRBD1,TRBJ1-2,CASSIQGQGGYTF,TGTGCCAGTAGTATCCAAGGACAGGGTGGCTACACCTTC
few,TRBV7-8,15,NA,TRBJ1-2,CASSGRVAGRLSYTF,TGTGCCAGCAGCGGCCGAGTGGCAGGAAGGCTAAGCTACACCTTC
once,TRBV27,15,NA,TRBJ2-7,CASSRNQGYLYEQYF,TGTGCCAGCAGTAGAAACCAGGGGTATCTCTACGAGCAGTACTTC
NA,TRBV2,14,TRBD2,TRBJ2-7,CASRTSGTTYEQYF,TGTGCCAGCAGAACGTCCGGGACTACCTACGAGCAGTACTTC
once,TRBV2,13,NA,TRBJ1-1,CASSEVTGVKAFF,TGTGCCAGCAGTGAGGTGACAGGCGTTAAAGCTTTCTTT
NA,TRBV27,15,NA,TRBJ2-5,CASSFHGSRQETQYF,TGTGCCAGCAGTTTCCACGGGAGTCGGCAAGAGACCCAGTACTTC
NA,TRBV6-5,13,NA,TRBJ1-2,CASSYRGYHGYTF,TGTGCCAGCAGTTACCGGGGTTATCATGGCTACACCTTC
NA,TRBV21-1,22,NA,TRBJ2-1,CASRFWKTTREDARLVASEQFF,TGTGCCAGCCGCTTCTGGAAGACGACTCGGGAGGATGCCCGACTCGTCGCAAGTGAGCAGTTCTTC